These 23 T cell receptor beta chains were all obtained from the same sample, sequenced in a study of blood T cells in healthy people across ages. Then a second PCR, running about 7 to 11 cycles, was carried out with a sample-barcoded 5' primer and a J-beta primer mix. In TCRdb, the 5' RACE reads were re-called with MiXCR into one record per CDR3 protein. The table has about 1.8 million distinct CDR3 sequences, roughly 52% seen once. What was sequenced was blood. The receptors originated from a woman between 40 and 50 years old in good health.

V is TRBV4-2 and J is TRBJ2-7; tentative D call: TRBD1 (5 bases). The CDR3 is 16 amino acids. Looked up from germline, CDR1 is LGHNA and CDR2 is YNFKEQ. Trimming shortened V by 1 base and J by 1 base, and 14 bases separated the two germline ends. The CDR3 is CASSQAQGLQSYEQYF. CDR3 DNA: TGTGCCAGCAGCCAAGCTCAGGGTCTGCAGTCCTACGAGCAGTACTTC.

The CDR3 coding sequence is TGTGCCAGCAGTGAAACAGGAGATCTCCCAGATACGCAGTATTTT. Translated, it gives CASSETGDLPDTQYF. The chain employs TRBV2 and TRBJ2-3; weak D call: TRBD1 (5 bases). Germline V lookup: CDR1 SNHLY, CDR2 FYNNEI. This CDR3 spans 15 amino acids. Trimming took off 2 bases at V and 4 bases at J, with 13 bases between the two ends. The whole variable domain, filled in from reference TRBV2 and TRBJ2-3, reads EPEVTQTPSHQVTQMGQEVILRCVPISNHLYFYWYRQILGQKVEFLVSFYNNEISEKSEIFDDQFSVERPDGSNFTLKIRSTKLEDSAMYFCASSETGDLPDTQYFGPGTRLTVL.

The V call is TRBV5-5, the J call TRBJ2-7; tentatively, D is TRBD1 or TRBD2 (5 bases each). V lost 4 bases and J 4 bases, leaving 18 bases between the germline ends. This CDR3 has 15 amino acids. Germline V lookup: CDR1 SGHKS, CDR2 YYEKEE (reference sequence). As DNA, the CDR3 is TGTGCCAGCAGCAGGGAGCAGGGTTCTTTGTACGAGCAGTACTTC. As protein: CASSREQGSLYEQYF. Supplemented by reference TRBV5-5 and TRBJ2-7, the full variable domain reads DAGVTQSPTHLIKTRGQQVTLRCSPISGHKSVSWYQQVLGQGPQFIFQYYEKEERGRGNFPDRFSARQFPNYSSELNVNALLLGDSALYLCASSREQGSLYEQYFGPGTRLTVT.

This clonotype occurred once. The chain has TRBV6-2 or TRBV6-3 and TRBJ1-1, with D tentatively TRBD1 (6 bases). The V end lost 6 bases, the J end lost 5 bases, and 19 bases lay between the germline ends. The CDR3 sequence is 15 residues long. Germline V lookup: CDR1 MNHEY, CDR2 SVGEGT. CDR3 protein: CASSPPSRGATEAFF. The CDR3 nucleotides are TGTGCCAGCAGCCCCCCGTCGCGGGGGGCGACTGAAGCTTTCTTT.

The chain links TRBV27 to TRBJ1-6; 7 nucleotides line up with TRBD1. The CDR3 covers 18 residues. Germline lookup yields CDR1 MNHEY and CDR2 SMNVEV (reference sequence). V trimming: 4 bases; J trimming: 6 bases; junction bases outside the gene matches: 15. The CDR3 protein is CASSSLGLQGEINSPLHF. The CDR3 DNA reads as TGTGCCAGCAGTTCCCTCGGGCTCCAGGGGGAAATTAATTCACCCCTCCACTTT.

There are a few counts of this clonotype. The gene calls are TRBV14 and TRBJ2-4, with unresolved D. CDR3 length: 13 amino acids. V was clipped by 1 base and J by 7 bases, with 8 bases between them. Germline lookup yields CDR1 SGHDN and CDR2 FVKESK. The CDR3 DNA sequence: TGTGCCAGCAGCCAAGGACCCGGGAACATTCAGTACTTC. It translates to CASSQGPGNIQYF. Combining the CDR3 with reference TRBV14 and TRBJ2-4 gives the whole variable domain EAGVTQFPSHSVIEKGQTVTLRCDPISGHDNLYWYRRVMGKEIKFLLHFVKESKQDESGMPNNRFLAERTGGTYSTLKVQPAELEDSGVYFCASSQGPGNIQYFGAGTRLSVL.

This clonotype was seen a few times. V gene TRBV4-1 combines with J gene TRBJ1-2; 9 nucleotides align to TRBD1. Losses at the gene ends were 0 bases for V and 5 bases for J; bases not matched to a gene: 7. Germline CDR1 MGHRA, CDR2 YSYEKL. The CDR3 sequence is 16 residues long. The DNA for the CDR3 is TGCGCCAGCAGCCAAGAAGGCCGGGGGACAGGGTATGGCTACACCTTC. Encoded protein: CASSQEGRGTGYGYTF.

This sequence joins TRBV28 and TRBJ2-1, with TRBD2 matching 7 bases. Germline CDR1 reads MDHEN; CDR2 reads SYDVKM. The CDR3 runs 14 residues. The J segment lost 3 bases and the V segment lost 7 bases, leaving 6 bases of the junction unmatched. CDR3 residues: CASTYSGGYNEQFF. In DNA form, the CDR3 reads TGTGCCAGCACTTACTCGGGGGGCTACAATGAGCAGTTCTTC.

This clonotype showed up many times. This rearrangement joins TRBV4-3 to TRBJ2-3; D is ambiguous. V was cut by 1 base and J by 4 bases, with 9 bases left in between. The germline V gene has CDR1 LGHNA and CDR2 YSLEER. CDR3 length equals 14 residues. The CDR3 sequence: CASSQGVPPDTQYF. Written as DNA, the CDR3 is TGCGCCAGCAGCCAAGGAGTACCCCCAGATACGCAGTATTTT.

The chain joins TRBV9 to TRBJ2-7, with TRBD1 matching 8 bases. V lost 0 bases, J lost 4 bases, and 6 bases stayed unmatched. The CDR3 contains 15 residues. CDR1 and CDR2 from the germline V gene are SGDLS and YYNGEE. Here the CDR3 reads CASSVGSGGIYEQYF. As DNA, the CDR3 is TGTGCCAGCAGCGTAGGGTCAGGGGGCATATACGAGCAGTACTTC.

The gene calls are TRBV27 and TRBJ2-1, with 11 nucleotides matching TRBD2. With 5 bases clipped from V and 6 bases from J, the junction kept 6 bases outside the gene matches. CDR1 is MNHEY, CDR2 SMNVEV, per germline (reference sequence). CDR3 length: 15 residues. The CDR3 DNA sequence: TGTGCCAGCAGTCCCTCGGGACTAGCGGTCAATGAGCAGTTCTTC. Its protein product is CASSPSGLAVNEQFF.

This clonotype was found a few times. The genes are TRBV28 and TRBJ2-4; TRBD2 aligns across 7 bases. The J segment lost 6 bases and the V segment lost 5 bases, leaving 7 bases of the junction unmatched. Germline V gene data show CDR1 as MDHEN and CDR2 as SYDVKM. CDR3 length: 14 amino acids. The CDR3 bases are TGTGCCAGCAGTCTCCCGGGGAGGGGAAACATTCAGTACTTC. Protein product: CASSLPGRGNIQYF. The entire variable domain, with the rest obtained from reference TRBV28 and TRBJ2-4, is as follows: DVKVTQSSRYLVKRTGEKVFLECVQDMDHENMFWYRQDPGLGLRLIYFSYDVKMKEKGDIPEGYSVSREKKERFSLILESASTNQTSMYLCASSLPGRGNIQYFGAGTRLSVL.

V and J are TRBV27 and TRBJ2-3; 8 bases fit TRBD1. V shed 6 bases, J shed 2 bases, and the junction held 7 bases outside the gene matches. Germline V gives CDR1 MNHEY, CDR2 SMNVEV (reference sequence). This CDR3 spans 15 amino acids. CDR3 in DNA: TGTGCCAGCAGCCCAAGGACAGGGCCCACAGATACGCAGTATTTT. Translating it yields CASSPRTGPTDTQYF.

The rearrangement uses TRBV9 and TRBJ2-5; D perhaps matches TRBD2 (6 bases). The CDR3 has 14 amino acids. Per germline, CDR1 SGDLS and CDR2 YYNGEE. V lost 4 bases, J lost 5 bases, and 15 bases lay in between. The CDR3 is CASSPRGATETQYF. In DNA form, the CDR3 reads TGTGCCAGCAGCCCCCGCGGGGCGACGGAGACCCAGTACTTC.

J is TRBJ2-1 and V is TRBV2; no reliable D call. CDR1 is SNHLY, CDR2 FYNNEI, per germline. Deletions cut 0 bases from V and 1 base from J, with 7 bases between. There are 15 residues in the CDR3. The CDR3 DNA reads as TGTGCCAGCAGTGAAGCGATAGGTTCCTACAATGAGCAGTTCTTC. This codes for CASSEAIGSYNEQFF.

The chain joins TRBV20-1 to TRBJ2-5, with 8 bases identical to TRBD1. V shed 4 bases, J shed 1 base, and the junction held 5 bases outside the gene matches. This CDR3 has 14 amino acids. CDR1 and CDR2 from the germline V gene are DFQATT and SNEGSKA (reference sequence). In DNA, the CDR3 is TGCAGTGCTACGAAACAGGGGGTCCAAGAGACCCAGTACTTC. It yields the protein CSATKQGVQETQYF.

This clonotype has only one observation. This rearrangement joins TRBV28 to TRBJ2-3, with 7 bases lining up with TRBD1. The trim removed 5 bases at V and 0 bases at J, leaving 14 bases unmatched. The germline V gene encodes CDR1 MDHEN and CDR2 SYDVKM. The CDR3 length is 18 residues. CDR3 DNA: TGTGCCAGCAGTCCACTCGGGACAGCTACACAAAGCACAGATACGCAGTATTTT. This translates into CASSPLGTATQSTDTQYF.

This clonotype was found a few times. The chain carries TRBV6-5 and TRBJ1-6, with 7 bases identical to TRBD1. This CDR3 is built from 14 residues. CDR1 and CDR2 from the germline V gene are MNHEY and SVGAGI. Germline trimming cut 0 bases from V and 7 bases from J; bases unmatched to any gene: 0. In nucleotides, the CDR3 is TGTGCCAGCAGTTACTCGGGACAGAATTCACCCCTCCACTTT. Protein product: CASSYSGQNSPLHF.

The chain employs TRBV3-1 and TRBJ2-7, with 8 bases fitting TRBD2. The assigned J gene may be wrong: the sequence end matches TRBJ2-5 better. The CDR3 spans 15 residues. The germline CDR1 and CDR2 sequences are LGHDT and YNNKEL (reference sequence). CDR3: CASSQEGLVGETQYF. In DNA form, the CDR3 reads TGTGCCAGCAGCCAAGAGGGACTAGTGGGTGAGACCCAGTACTTC.

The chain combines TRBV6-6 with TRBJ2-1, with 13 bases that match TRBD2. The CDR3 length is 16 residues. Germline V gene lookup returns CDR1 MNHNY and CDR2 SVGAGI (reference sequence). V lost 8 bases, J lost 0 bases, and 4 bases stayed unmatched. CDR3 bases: TGTGCCAGCTCCGGGACTAGCGGGGACTCCTACAATGAGCAGTTCTTC. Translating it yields CASSGTSGDSYNEQFF.

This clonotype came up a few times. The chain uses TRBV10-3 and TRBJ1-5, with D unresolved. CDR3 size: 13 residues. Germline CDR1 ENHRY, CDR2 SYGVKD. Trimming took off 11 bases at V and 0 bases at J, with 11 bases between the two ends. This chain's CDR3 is CAVASYSNQPQHF. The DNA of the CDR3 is TGTGCCGTCGCGAGTTATAGCAATCAGCCCCAGCATTTT.

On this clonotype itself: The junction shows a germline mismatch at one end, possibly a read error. CDR3 residues: CASSIVDTRGEQFF. The CDR3, as DNA: TGTGCTAGCAGCATAGTGGACACCCGCGGGGAGCAGTTCTTC. V and J are TRBV7-7 and TRBJ2-1; D possibly uses TRBD1 or TRBD2 (5 bases each). The CDR3 is 14 amino acids. Germline CDR1 and CDR2: SSHAT and FNYEAQ (reference sequence).

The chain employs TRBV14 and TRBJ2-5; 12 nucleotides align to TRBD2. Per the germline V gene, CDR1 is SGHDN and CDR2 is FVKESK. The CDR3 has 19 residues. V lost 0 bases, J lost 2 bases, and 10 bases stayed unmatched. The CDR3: CASSQDDPGLAGPQETQYF. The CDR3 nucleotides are TGTGCCAGCAGCCAAGACGACCCTGGACTAGCGGGGCCTCAAGAGACCCAGTACTTC. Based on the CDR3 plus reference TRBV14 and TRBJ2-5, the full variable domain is EAGVTQFPSHSVIEKGQTVTLRCDPISGHDNLYWYRRVMGKEIKFLLHFVKESKQDESGMPNNRFLAERTGGTYSTLKVQPAELEDSGVYFCASSQDDPGLAGPQETQYFGPGTRLLVL.